This TCR beta chain was recorded in a study of blood T cell repertoires in COVID-19. Study background: From T cells, B-cell-depleted T cells, or PBMCs came the material, which was cDNA or gDNA.

Participants were placed into cohorts based on the clinical history they reported. The assay was immunoSEQ multiplex PCR, and TCRdb's table has in-frame clones only and misses some. The sample has fewer than 500,000 clones, nearly 90% seen once. CDR1 is MGHRA and CDR2 is YSYEKL in the germline V gene. Trimming pared 0 bases from V and 0 bases from J, leaving 12 bases between. This CDR3 region has 17 residues. The J gene is TRBJ1-5, the V gene TRBV4-1, with D unclear. Sequenced: PBMCs or T cells enriched from blood (not recorded which). The receptor was isolated from a woman under 30 with acute COVID-19. CDR3 loop: CASSQEEVFYSNQPQHF. The CDR3 DNA reads as TGCGCCAGCAGCCAAGAGGAGGTATTCTATAGCAATCAGCCCCAGCATTTT.